Sequencing of this TCR beta chain was carried out in a study of Graves' ophthalmopathy and Graves' hyperthyroidism. In its sample, this clonotype was seen many times. The sequenced template was RNA, covering the TCR beta CDR3 region. HTBI-primed RT-PCR formed the first round, and a multiplex PCR formed the second. TCRdb reprocessed the multiplex PCR reads with MiXCR, giving one entry per CDR3 protein. This sample carries 400,000 or so distinct CDR3 sequences, 15% to 20% of them seen once, and the ten largest clones take about 2.4%. The V gene's germline CDR1 is SQVTM and CDR2 ANQGSEA. This CDR3 has 13 amino acids. The V end lost 4 bases, the J end lost 1 base, and 10 bases lay between the germline ends.

The TCR comes from an adult woman with stable Graves' hyperthyroidism. The V and J genes are TRBV29-1 and TRBJ1-1; D ambiguous. The sequenced material came from peripheral blood. CDR3 amino acids: CSVVWHSNTEAFF. In DNA form, the CDR3 reads TGCAGCGTTGTTTGGCACTCGAACACTGAAGCTTTCTTT.